A selection of T cell receptor beta chains follows, all from one sample in a study of blood T cells in healthy people across ages. In TCRdb, the 5' RACE reads were re-called with MiXCR into one record per CDR3 protein. The table shows about 640,000 distinct CDR3 sequences, with about 54% occurring only once. Sequencing input: blood. These receptors all stem from a man in his fifties or sixties in good health. Each CDR3 is given with its conserved first and last residue. The D gene is left open where the match is weak. Some rows have no size entry. The others give once, few or many, or a class for an expanded clone.

>NA|TRBD2|TRBJ2-5|TRBV2
TGTGCCAGCAGCGCGACTAGCGCTCAAGAGACCCAGTACTTC
CASSATSAQETQYF
>few|TRBD2|TRBJ2-5|TRBV5-6
TGTGCCAGCAGCATCCTAGGGGAGGGCCAAAGAGAGACCCAGTACTTC
CASSILGEGQRETQYF
>NA|NA|TRBJ2-5|TRBV20-1
TGCAGTGCTAGCCCCTCGGATGTAAGGCGAGAGACCCAGTACTTC
CSASPSDVRRETQYF
>NA|TRBD2|TRBJ2-3|TRBV4-2
TGTGCCAGCAGCCGAGGACTAGCGGGGGGAACACGCACAGATACGCAGTATTTT
CASSRGLAGGTRTDTQYF
>NA|NA|TRBJ2-5|TRBV11-2
TGTGCCAGCAGCGCAGGGGCTTACTTCGAAGAGACCCAGTACTTC
CASSAGAYFEETQYF
>NA|NA|TRBJ2-3|TRBV5-1
TGCGCCAGCAGCTTGTTGGGGCCCCCAAGAGATACGCAGTATTTT
CASSLLGPPRDTQYF
>NA|NA|TRBJ2-5|TRBV15
TGTGCCACCAGCAGAGTGGGTCAAGAGACCCAGTACTTC
CATSRVGQETQYF
>once|NA|TRBJ2-3|TRBV5-5
TGTGCCAGCAGCTTCCGTCCGGATAGCAATCAGCCCCAGTATTTT
CASSFRPDSNQPQYF
>NA|NA|TRBJ1-3|TRBV6-6
TGTGCCAGCAAGGACACCTCTGGAAACACCATATATTTT
CASKDTSGNTIYF
>once|NA|TRBJ1-2|TRBV5-4
TGTGCCAGCAGCTCCCCCGCGGAGGCCGAGGGCTACACCTTC
CASSSPAEAEGYTF
>few|TRBD1|TRBJ2-7|TRBV3-1
TGTGCCAGCAGCCACGGACAGGGTTCCTACGAGCAGTACTTC
CASSHGQGSYEQYF
>NA|NA|TRBJ2-7|TRBV6-2/TRBV6-3
TGTGCCAGCAGCCGCCGAGAAGTCTACGAGCAGTACTTC
CASSRREVYEQYF
>NA|NA|TRBJ2-5|TRBV3-1
TGTGCCAGCGGGGGGAATAAAGAGACCCAGTACTTC
CASGGNKETQYF
>few|TRBD2|TRBJ2-1|TRBV4-2
TGTGCCAGCAGCCAAATCCTAGCGGGGGCAAATGAGCAGTTCTTC
CASSQILAGANEQFF
>NA|TRBD2|TRBJ2-3|TRBV12-3/TRBV12-4
TGTGCCAGCAGTTCCCATAGCGGGGGGACGCAGTATTTT
CASSSHSGGTQYF
>once|NA|TRBJ1-2|TRBV15
TGTGCCACCAGCAGAGATCAGGGACTCCCCACGGATGGCTACACCTTC
CATSRDQGLPTDGYTF
>NA|NA|TRBJ2-3|TRBV12-3/TRBV12-4
TGTGCCAGCAAATGGACCGGAGTCATGGCAGATGTGCAGTATTTT
CASKWTGVMADVQYF
>NA|TRBD1|TRBJ2-4|TRBV27
TGTGCCAGCAGTCGAGACAGGGCTGTCAAAAACATTCAGTACTTC
CASSRDRAVKNIQYF
>NA|NA|TRBJ2-5|TRBV29-1
TGCAGCGTGACGTCAGAAGAGACCCAGTACTTC
CSVTSEETQYF
>NA|NA|TRBJ2-5|TRBV28
TGTGCCAGCAGTTTATGGGGGGAGCAGTACTTC
CASSLWGEQYF
>NA|NA|TRBJ2-5|TRBV27
TGTGCCAGCAGTTTATGTGGCAGTGAGCAGTACTTC
CASSLCGSEQYF
>NA|NA|TRBJ2-5|TRBV5-6
TGTGCCAGCAGTAGGGCCCAAGGGACCCAGTACTTC
CASSRAQGTQYF
>few|NA|TRBJ1-1|TRBV29-1
TGCAGCGCTACAAAAACGGGGGGGACCGTGAACACTGAAGCTTTCTTT
CSATKTGGTVNTEAFF
>NA|NA|TRBJ2-5|TRBV29-1
TGCAGCGTGGCAGGGGGGCAGTCGGATCAGTACTTC
CSVAGGQSDQYF
>NA|NA|TRBJ1-2|TRBV5-1
TGCGCCAGCAGCTTGGCCGGTCCTGGGACGGGCAACGGCTACACCTTC
CASSLAGPGTGNGYTF
>few|NA|TRBJ2-3|TRBV12-3/TRBV12-4
TGTGCCAGCAGACCCCTCGGGCAGGAATCAAATACGCAGTATTTT
CASRPLGQESNTQYF
>NA|NA|TRBJ2-1|TRBV20-1
TGCAGTGCTAGGGGCTTGGTGGGCAATGAGCAGTTCTTC
CSARGLVGNEQFF
>NA|NA|TRBJ2-4|TRBV2
TGTGCCAGCAGTGTTATAGGGGGAAACCTAGCCAAAAACATTCAGTACTTC
CASSVIGGNLAKNIQYF
>few|TRBD1|TRBJ2-5|TRBV5-1
TGCGCCAGCAGCCCCCAGACAGGGGATTTAGAGACCCAGTACTTC
CASSPQTGDLETQYF
>NA|NA|TRBJ1-3|TRBV13
TGTGCCAGCAGCTTAGATGTCGGAGACACCATATATTTT
CASSLDVGDTIYF
>once|TRBD1|TRBJ2-1|TRBV5-6
TGTGCCAGCAGCTACCCGGGACAGCAAGAGACCCAGTTCTTC
CASSYPGQQETQFF
>NA|TRBD1|TRBJ2-1|TRBV12-3/TRBV12-4
TGTGCCAGCAGCCGACAGGGAAGGCAGACCCAGTTCTTC
CASSRQGRQTQFF
>NA|NA|TRBJ1-1|TRBV28
TGTGCCAGCAGACCGACATTGAACACTGAAGCTTTCTTT
CASRPTLNTEAFF
>NA|NA|TRBJ1-1|TRBV11-2
TGTGCCAGCAGCTTTGAGGGGCACACTGAAGCTTTCTTT
CASSFEGHTEAFF
>few|TRBD1|TRBJ2-3|TRBV29-1
TGCAGCGTTTCACCCCTCCCGGGACAGGGCACAGATACGCAGTATTTT
CSVSPLPGQGTDTQYF
>NA|TRBD2|TRBJ2-5|TRBV5-1
TGCGCCAGCAGCTTGAGACTAGCCCCCGAGACCCAGTACTTC
CASSLRLAPETQYF
>NA|TRBD1|TRBJ2-5|TRBV5-6
TGTGCCAGCAGCTATCGGACAGGGGGCCAAGAGACCCAGTACTTC
CASSYRTGGQETQYF
>NA|NA|TRBJ1-4|TRBV29-1
TGCAGCGTGGGGTCAGCAACTAATGAAAAACTGTTTTTT
CSVGSATNEKLFF
>many|TRBD1|TRBJ2-3|TRBV2
TGTGCCAGCAGTACGGACAGGGGGTGGACAGATACGCAGTATTTT
CASSTDRGWTDTQYF
>NA|NA|TRBJ1-2|TRBV28
TGTGCCAGCAGCTCGATTAGACAGTCCCTCTATGGCTACACCTTC
CASSSIRQSLYGYTF
>NA|TRBD2|TRBJ2-1|TRBV27
TGTGCCAGCAGGCTAGCGGTGTACAATGAGCAGTTCTTC
CASRLAVYNEQFF
>NA|NA|TRBJ2-6|TRBV20-1
TGCAGTGCTAGAGGAGCGAGCTCTGGGGCCAACGTCCTGACTTTC
CSARGASSGANVLTF
>NA|NA|TRBJ1-4|TRBV4-1
TGCGCCAGCAGCCCCCCTAACCCCCGGACTAATGAAAAACTGTTTTTT
CASSPPNPRTNEKLFF
>NA|NA|TRBJ1-5|TRBV28
TGTGCCAGCGCCCTGGCAAGGCAGCCCCAGCATTTT
CASALARQPQHF
>NA|TRBD1|TRBJ2-7|TRBV10-3
TGTGCCATCAGTGAGCCGCCGGGACAGGGGGCATACGAGCAGTACTTC
CAISEPPGQGAYEQYF
>NA|NA|TRBJ2-5|TRBV20-1
TGCAGTGCTAGTATCTATCAAGAGACCCAGTACTTC
CSASIYQETQYF
>NA|NA|TRBJ2-5|TRBV7-2
TGTGCCAGCAGTCGGAACGGTAGACAAGAGACCCAGTACTTC
CASSRNGRQETQYF
>NA|TRBD2|TRBJ2-5|TRBV2
TGTGCCAGCGGGGGGGGGTCCTACAATGAGCAGTACTTC
CASGGGSYNEQYF
>NA|TRBD2|TRBJ2-3|TRBV5-8
TGTGCCAGCAGCACGGGACTAGCTATTGGCACAGATACGCAGTATTTT
CASSTGLAIGTDTQYF
>NA|TRBD1|TRBJ2-3|TRBV10-3
TGTGCCATCGAGCCGGGACAGGAGGGAGATACGCAGTATTTT
CAIEPGQEGDTQYF
>NA|NA|TRBJ2-1|TRBV28
TGTGCCAGCAGCCACGTACAGGCGAGCTCCTACAATGAGCAGTTCTTC
CASSHVQASSYNEQFF
>many|NA|TRBJ2-5|TRBV2
TGTGCCAGCACCTGGAGGGGGACATTAGAGACCCAGTACTTC
CASTWRGTLETQYF
>NA|NA|TRBJ2-7|TRBV6-5
TGTGCCAGCAGCTTACATGGGGGGCTCTACGAGCAGTACTTC
CASSLHGGLYEQYF
>NA|NA|TRBJ1-2|TRBV3-1
TGTGCCAGCAGCCTCGGCGTTGGCTCTTATGGCTACACCTTC
CASSLGVGSYGYTF
>NA|NA|TRBJ2-7|TRBV6-6
TGTGCCAGCAGTTACGCGGGGGCGGGAGAGCAGTACTTC
CASSYAGAGEQYF
>NA|TRBD2|TRBJ2-1|TRBV12-3/TRBV12-4
TGTGCCAGCAGCCCGAGCGGGGCCCCGCTCTTAGAGCAGTTCTTC
CASSPSGAPLLEQFF
>few|NA|TRBJ2-5|TRBV19
TGTGCCAGTAGTGCCCGACTTAATCCGTCACAAGAGACCCAGTACTTC
CASSARLNPSQETQYF
>NA|NA|TRBJ2-7|TRBV2
TGTGCCAGCAGCTATGACAGCCTATACGAGCAGTACTTC
CASSYDSLYEQYF
>NA|NA|TRBJ2-6|TRBV4-1
TGCGCCAGCAGCCAAGTCTTATCCAGAAACCGACACTCTGGGGCCAACGTCCTGACTTTC
CASSQVLSRNRHSGANVLTF